The T cell receptor (beta chain) under discussion was sequenced for a study of T-cell reconstitution after alpha-beta-depleted transplantation in children. General study findings and limits: The high TCRbeta diversity at day 60 in some patients came from surviving recipient T cells and thymic progenitors.

This clonotype was picked up a small number of times. What it recognizes is unknown. Germline V lookup: CDR1 SGHRS, CDR2 YFSETQ. This CDR3 is built from 16 residues. Trimming removed 7 bases from V and 4 bases from J; junction bases left unmatched: 13. A TCRbeta library incorporating unique molecular identifiers was prepared. TCRdb independently ran MiXCR on the PCR reads; one entry per CDR3 protein. The sample shows 900,000 or so distinct CDR3 sequences, around 15% of them seen only once. V and J are TRBV5-1 and TRBJ2-5; the match to TRBD1 covers 10 bases. Source: PBMCs, mostly from graft donor cells, taken 360 days after TCRalphabeta/CD19-depleted stem cell transplant. This clonotype was obtained from a male patient younger than 18 who had a stem cell transplant for acute lymphoblastic leukemia, so the T cells may come from the graft donor. CDR3 protein: CASRVQGTGVGETQYF. The CDR3 coding sequence is TGCGCCAGCCGAGTGCAAGGGACAGGGGTTGGAGAGACCCAGTACTTC.